This T cell receptor (beta chain) was captured in a study of control samples from healthy donors and cancer patients. CDR3 length: 13 amino acids. Germline CDR1 reads SGHRS; CDR2 reads YFSETQ. V lost 6 bases, J lost 1 base, and 2 bases stayed unmatched. The repertoire was sequenced with immunoSEQ multiplex PCR; TCRdb's copy has only in-frame clones and lacks some. This table has hundreds of thousands of clones, roughly four fifths appearing once. In this sample, this clone turned up once. The receptor's source is a woman aged 55-70 years with lung cancer. The gene calls are TRBV5-1 and TRBJ1-1; 8 bases agree with TRBD1. The material sequenced was PBMCs. CDR3 residues: CASTDRGNTEAFF. The CDR3 nucleotides read TGCGCCAGCACCGACAGGGGGAACACTGAAGCTTTCTTT.